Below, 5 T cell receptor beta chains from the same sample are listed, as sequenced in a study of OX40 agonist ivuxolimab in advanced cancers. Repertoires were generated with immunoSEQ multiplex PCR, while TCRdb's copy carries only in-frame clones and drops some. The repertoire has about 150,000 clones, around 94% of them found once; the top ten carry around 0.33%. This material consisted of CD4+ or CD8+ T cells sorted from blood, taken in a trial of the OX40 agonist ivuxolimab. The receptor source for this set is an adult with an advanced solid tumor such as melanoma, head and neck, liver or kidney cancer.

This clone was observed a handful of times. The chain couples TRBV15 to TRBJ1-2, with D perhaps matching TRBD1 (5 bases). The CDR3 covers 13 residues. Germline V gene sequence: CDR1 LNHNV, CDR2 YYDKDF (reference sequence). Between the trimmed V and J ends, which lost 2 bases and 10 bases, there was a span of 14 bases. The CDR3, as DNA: TGTGCCACCAGCAGACCAGGGACCTTGGACTACACCTTC. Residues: CATSRPGTLDYTF.

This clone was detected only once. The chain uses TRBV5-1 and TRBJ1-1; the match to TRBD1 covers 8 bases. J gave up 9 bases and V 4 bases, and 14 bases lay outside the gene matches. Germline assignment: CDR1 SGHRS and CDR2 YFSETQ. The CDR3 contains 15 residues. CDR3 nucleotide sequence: TGCGCCAGCAGCCTAGTGAGCGGGACAGGTGGGAAAGCTTTCTTT. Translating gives CASSLVSGTGGKAFF.

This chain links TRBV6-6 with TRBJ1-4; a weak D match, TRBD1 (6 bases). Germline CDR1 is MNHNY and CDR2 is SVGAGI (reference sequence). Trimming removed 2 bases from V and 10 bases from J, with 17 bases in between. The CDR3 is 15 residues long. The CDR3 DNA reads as TGTGCCAGCAGTTACGACGGTCTTCTAGGGGGAAAACTGTTTTTT. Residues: CASSYDGLLGGKLFF.

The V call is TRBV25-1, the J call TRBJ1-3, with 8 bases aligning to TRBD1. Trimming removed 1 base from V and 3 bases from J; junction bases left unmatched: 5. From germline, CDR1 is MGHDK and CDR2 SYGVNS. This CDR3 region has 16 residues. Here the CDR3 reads CASSESPTGVGNTIYF. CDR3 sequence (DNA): TGTGCCAGCAGTGAATCCCCGACAGGGGTTGGAAACACCATATATTTT.

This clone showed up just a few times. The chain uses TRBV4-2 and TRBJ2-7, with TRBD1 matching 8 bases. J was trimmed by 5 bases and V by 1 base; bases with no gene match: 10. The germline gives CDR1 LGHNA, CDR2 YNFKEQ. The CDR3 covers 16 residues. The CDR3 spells CASSQVETGAGHEQYF. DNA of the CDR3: TGTGCCAGCAGCCAAGTAGAGACAGGGGCGGGTCACGAGCAGTACTTC.